The 17 T cell receptor beta chains given below trace back to one sample, sequenced in a study of blood T cell repertoires in COVID-19. Measured with immunoSEQ multiplex PCR; TCRdb has only the in-frame clones, and not every one. The sample includes 95,000 to 120,000 clones, roughly 80% of them seen just once. Sequencing used peripheral blood. Receptor source: a woman aged 40 to 50 with acute or convalescent COVID-19.

The chain combines TRBV15 with TRBJ2-6, with D possibly TRBD1 on 5 matching bases. The CDR3 has 18 residues. V dropped 0 bases and J dropped 6 bases, with 18 bases sitting between them. Germline-derived CDR1 and CDR2 are LNHNV and YYDKDF (reference sequence). CDR3 sequence: CATSRDHLRGATANVLTF. The DNA of the CDR3 is TGTGCCACCAGCAGAGACCACCTAAGGGGCGCCACGGCCAACGTCCTGACTTTC.

The CDR3 protein is CASSRQEGPPWYEQYF. In DNA form, the CDR3 reads TGTGCCAGCAGCCGACAGGAAGGCCCCCCATGGTACGAGCAGTACTTC. The chain has TRBV6-2 or TRBV6-3 and TRBJ2-7; tentative D call: TRBD1 (6 bases). Per the germline V gene, CDR1 is MNHEY and CDR2 is SVGEGT. This CDR3 comprises 16 residues. Trimming pared 6 bases from V and 4 bases from J, leaving 22 bases between.

This clone was detected only once. The V and J genes are TRBV6-2 or TRBV6-3 and TRBJ1-2; D call uncertain. Trimming took 6 bases from V and 4 from J, leaving 9 bases between them. The germline CDR1 and CDR2 sequences are MNHEY and SVGEGT. This CDR3 spans 12 amino acids. CDR3 bases: TGTGCCAGCAGGCCTCTACTCTATGGCTACACCTTC. It yields the protein CASRPLLYGYTF.

This clone was detected a few times. The rearrangement links TRBV10-3 to TRBJ2-5; D gene ambiguous. Germline V gene data show CDR1 as ENHRY and CDR2 as SYGVKD. The CDR3 totals 14 residues. V shed 4 bases and J shed 7 bases, with 16 bases lying between them. The chain's CDR3 is CAISAEVLRRTQYF. In nucleotides, the CDR3 is TGTGCCATCAGTGCGGAAGTCCTGAGGAGGACCCAGTACTTC.

Worth noting for this clone: The same CDR3 also results from other DNA sequences found in this sample. The V and J genes are TRBV7-3 and TRBJ1-1; D not resolved. The CDR3 is 14 residues long. CDR1 and CDR2 (germline): SGHTA, FQGTGA. Trimming cost V 1 base and J 1 base, with 7 bases left between them. The CDR3 reads CASSLNGRNTEAFF. The CDR3, as DNA: TGTGCCAGCAGCTTAAATGGCCGGAACACTGAAGCTTTCTTT.

The chain carries TRBV19 and TRBJ2-6; TRBD1 agrees at 7 bases. This CDR3 has 17 amino acids. In germline, CDR1 is LNHDA, CDR2 SQIVND (reference sequence). V lost 3 bases, J lost 2 bases, and 7 bases stayed unmatched. The CDR3 sequence is CASSMGHRGAGANVLTF. The CDR3 region has the DNA TGTGCCAGTAGTATGGGTCACAGGGGAGCTGGGGCCAACGTCCTGACTTTC.

V is TRBV2 and J is TRBJ1-3; TRBD1 matches at 7 bases. The CDR3 runs 14 residues. The germline gives CDR1 SNHLY, CDR2 FYNNEI. The CDR3 region is CASDRDSSGNTIYF. The CDR3, as DNA: TGTGCATCAGACCGGGACAGCTCTGGAAACACCATATATTTT.

CDR3 in amino acids: CASSYGTGSPGQPQHF. The CDR3 DNA is TGTGCCAGCAGTTACGGGACAGGGTCCCCCGGGCAGCCCCAGCATTTT. V is TRBV6-2 or TRBV6-3 and J is TRBJ1-5, with 9 bases lining up with TRBD1. The CDR3 consists of 16 residues. Per germline, CDR1 MNHEY and CDR2 SVGEGT. V shed 2 bases and J 7 bases; nucleotides not matched to a gene: 9.

There are a few counts of this clone. The V and J genes are TRBV5-1 and TRBJ2-7; D call uncertain. This CDR3 is built from 12 residues. The V end was cut by 1 base, the J end by 2 bases, with 4 bases between. CDR1 and CDR2 from the germline V gene are SGHRS and YFSETQ. As DNA, the CDR3 is TGCGCCAGCAGCTTGACAGCCTACGAGCAGTACTTC. Translated: CASSLTAYEQYF.

The chain links TRBV3-1 (or the pseudogene TRBV3-2) to TRBJ1-1, with unresolved D. Germline CDR1 and CDR2: LGHDT and YNNKEL (reference sequence). This CDR3 is built from 16 residues. V was shortened by 4 bases and J by 0 bases, with 15 bases between the two germline ends. The CDR3 DNA sequence: TGTGCCAGCAGCCGCCCTCTTGGGAGGATGAACACTGAAGCTTTCTTT. Protein: CASSRPLGRMNTEAFF.

The chain joins TRBV6-5 to TRBJ2-6, with D hard to call. The V gene lost 5 bases and the J gene lost 4 bases, with 12 bases spanning the gap. The length of the CDR3 is 15 residues. Germline loops: CDR1 MNHEY, CDR2 SVGAGI. The CDR3 sequence is CASSPRSGGANVLTF. The CDR3 nucleotides are TGTGCCAGCAGTCCACGAAGTGGCGGGGCCAACGTCCTGACTTTC.

This clone occurred once. The gene calls are TRBV27 and TRBJ1-2; 8 bases fit TRBD1. The CDR3 spans 15 residues. The ends lost 2 bases at V and 8 bases at J; junction bases unmatched: 10. Germline CDR1 is MNHEY and CDR2 is SMNVEV (reference sequence). CDR3 bases: TGTGCCAGCAGTTTACCTCCGGACAGGGTGGAAGGCTACACCTTC. It translates to CASSLPPDRVEGYTF.

The J gene is TRBJ2-1, the V gene TRBV19; 7 bases are shared with TRBD1. Germline trimming cut 1 base from V and 4 bases from J; bases unmatched to any gene: 4. Germline CDR1 and CDR2: LNHDA and SQIVND (reference sequence). The CDR3 totals 15 residues. The CDR3 is CASSIGDSPYNEQFF. Here the CDR3 DNA reads TGTGCCAGTAGTATAGGGGACAGCCCTTACAATGAGCAGTTCTTC. The full variable domain, its missing parts supplied by reference TRBV19 and TRBJ2-1, is DGGITQSPKYLFRKEGQNVTLSCEQNLNHDAMYWYRQDPGQGLRLIYYSQIVNDFQKGDIAEGYSVSREKKESFPLTVTSAQKNPTAFYLCASSIGDSPYNEQFFGPGTRLTVL.

V usage is TRBV7-3 and J usage is TRBJ1-2; 10 bases fit TRBD1. The CDR3 runs to 14 residues. Germline CDR1 reads SGHTA; CDR2 reads FQGTGA. Germline trimming cut 4 bases from V and 2 bases from J; bases unmatched to any gene: 1. CDR3 DNA sequence: TGTGCCAGCAGCTCGGGACAGGGGAACTATGGCTACACCTTC. This codes for CASSSGQGNYGYTF.

The chain joins TRBV7-3 to TRBJ2-1; D call uncertain. The CDR3 is made up of 12 amino acids. Germline V gene lookup returns CDR1 SGHTA and CDR2 FQGTGA. V was cut by 5 bases and J by 10 bases, with 12 bases left in between. The CDR3 here is CASSPNSGEQFF. The DNA for the CDR3 is TGTGCCAGCAGCCCTAACTCCGGGGAGCAGTTCTTC.

This chain uses TRBV7-2 with TRBJ1-1; 7 bases align to TRBD1. The trim removed 5 bases at V and 4 bases at J, leaving 10 bases unmatched. The CDR3 spans 15 residues. Germline V lookup: CDR1 SGHTA, CDR2 FQGNSA. CDR3 in amino acids: CASSAYRGGSTEAFF. CDR3 in DNA: TGTGCCAGCAGCGCCTACAGGGGTGGTAGCACTGAAGCTTTCTTT. The whole variable domain, filled in from reference TRBV7-2 and TRBJ1-1, reads GAGVSQSPSNKVTEKGKDVELRCDPISGHTALYWYRQSLGQGLEFLIYFQGNSAPDKSGLPSDRFSAERTGGSVSTLTIQRTQQEDSAVYLCASSAYRGGSTEAFFGQGTRLTVV.

This clone appeared a few times. V and J are TRBV30 and TRBJ1-4, with a possible D match to TRBD1 (5 bases). The CDR3 is 13 amino acids. Germline V gene lookup returns CDR1 GTSNPN and CDR2 SVGIG (reference sequence). The V end was cut by 0 bases, the J end by 7 bases, with 9 bases between. The CDR3 here is CAWSVSRAEKLFF. The CDR3 coding sequence is TGTGCCTGGAGTGTATCCAGGGCTGAAAAACTGTTTTTT.